What follows are 19 T cell receptor beta chains derived from one specimen sequenced in a study of OX40 agonist ivuxolimab in advanced cancers. Sequencing was performed with immunoSEQ multiplex PCR; in TCRdb, only in-frame clones are kept and a portion is missing. The sample includes approximately 74,000 clones, about four fifths seen only once; the top ten take 5%. The sequenced sample was CD4+ or CD8+ T cells sorted from blood, obtained in a trial of the OX40 agonist ivuxolimab. The receptors were gathered from an adult with an advanced solid tumor such as melanoma, head and neck, liver or kidney cancer.

This sequence joins TRBV11-2 and TRBJ1-6, with no clear D. The CDR3 loop spans 14 amino acids. V was cut by 7 bases and J by 9 bases, with 16 bases left in between. Germline values: CDR1 SGHAT, CDR2 FQNNGV. The CDR3 nucleotides are TGTGCCAGCAACCCTGACCCGTCAGCTTCACCCCTCCACTTT. Its translation is CASNPDPSASPLHF.

The chain employs TRBV15 and TRBJ1-4; 7 bases are a match to TRBD1. The germline gives CDR1 LNHNV, CDR2 YYDKDF (reference sequence). J lost 7 bases, V lost 6 bases, and 8 bases had no gene match. The CDR3 is 14 residues long. The CDR3 coding sequence is TGTGCCACCAGAACCGACAGGGCGGGTGAAAAACTGTTTTTT. This sequence encodes CATRTDRAGEKLFF.

The chain links TRBV25-1 to TRBJ1-1; 8 positions match TRBD1. The V and J ends lost 1 base and 4 bases, in that order; junction bases with no gene match: 5. The CDR3 runs 15 residues. Per the germline V gene, CDR1 is MGHDK and CDR2 is SYGVNS. Here the CDR3 DNA reads TGTGCCAGCAGTGAATCACAGGGGGGACGCACTGAAGCTTTCTTT. Its protein product is CASSESQGGRTEAFF.

V is TRBV7-2 and J is TRBJ1-5; unclear D gene. The CDR3 length is 13 residues. The ends were cut back, 3 bases at V and 3 bases at J, with 6 bases in the middle. Germline V lookup: CDR1 SGHTA, CDR2 FQGNSA. DNA for the CDR3: TGTGCCAGCAGCTTCGACTCCAATCAGCCCCAGCATTTT. This codes for CASSFDSNQPQHF.

This clone was detected a few times. The chain carries TRBV21-1 and TRBJ1-2; the D call in the table, TRBD1, was not verified against the DNA. TRBV21-1 is a listed pseudogene. This CDR3 has 15 residues. DNA of the CDR3: TGTGCCAGCAGCGTATCCGGGACAGGGTCCTATGGCTACACCTTC. Its protein product is CASSVSGTGSYGYTF.

The J gene is TRBJ2-1, the V gene TRBV7-2; D not certain. Germline lookup yields CDR1 SGHTA and CDR2 FQGNSA. V lost 5 bases, J lost 5 bases, and 10 bases lay in between. This CDR3 is built from 13 residues. CDR3 amino acids: CASSRMWDNEQFF. The CDR3 bases are TGTGCCAGCAGCCGAATGTGGGACAATGAGCAGTTCTTC.

CDR3 in amino acids: CATSEGQGGTYEQYF. In DNA, the CDR3 is TGTGCCACCAGCGAGGGACAGGGGGGGACCTACGAGCAGTACTTC. The V call is TRBV15, the J call TRBJ2-7; 11 bases line up with TRBD1. CDR1 is LNHNV, CDR2 YYDKDF, per germline (reference sequence). The V segment lost 5 bases and the J segment 2 bases; nucleotides outside the gene matches: 5. The CDR3 length is 15 residues.

This chain links TRBV5-6 with TRBJ2-6; D remains unclear. Trimming pared 1 base from V and 2 bases from J, leaving 10 bases between. Germline CDR1 SGHDT, CDR2 YYEEEE. CDR3 length: 16 residues. The CDR3 nucleotides read TGTGCCAGCAGCTTGTTCTCCCCTCCTGGGGCCAACGTCCTGACTTTC. Its translation: CASSLFSPPGANVLTF.

The rearrangement joins TRBV9 to TRBJ2-2, with D unclear. The length of the CDR3 is 14 residues. The germline gives CDR1 SGDLS, CDR2 YYNGEE. Trimming left V 0 bases short and J 3 bases short, with 6 bases between. This CDR3 is CASSVEPHTGELFF. DNA of the CDR3: TGTGCCAGCAGCGTAGAACCGCACACCGGGGAGCTGTTTTTT.

The V and J genes are TRBV4-2 and TRBJ2-1; tentative D call: TRBD1 (6 bases). This CDR3 region has 16 residues. V lost 0 bases, J lost 3 bases, and 12 bases lay in between. In germline, CDR1 is LGHNA, CDR2 YNFKEQ. The CDR3 coding sequence is TGTGCCAGCAGCCAAGAGGGACACAACAACTACAATGAGCAGTTCTTC. This sequence encodes CASSQEGHNNYNEQFF.

The rearrangement uses TRBV6-6 and TRBJ1-6; TRBD1 matches at 7 bases. This CDR3 has 15 residues. The trim removed 0 bases at V and 7 bases at J, leaving 3 bases unmatched. Germline V gene data show CDR1 as MNHNY and CDR2 as SVGAGI (reference sequence). The CDR3 DNA is TGTGCCAGCAGTTACTCCGGGACAGCCAATTCACCCCTCCACTTT. Amino acid sequence: CASSYSGTANSPLHF.

The CDR3 DNA sequence: TGTGCCAGCAGCGTTGGCTCGGCAAACACCGGGGAGCTGTTTTTT. Translated, it gives CASSVGSANTGELFF. This rearrangement joins TRBV9 to TRBJ2-2; D remains ambiguous. CDR3 size: 15 residues. Germline V gene sequence: CDR1 SGDLS, CDR2 YYNGEE. Deletions cut 2 bases from V and 2 bases from J, with 10 bases between.

This clone was seen more than once but under ten times. Distinct nucleotide sequences in the sample also encode this CDR3. The V and J genes are TRBV7-9 and TRBJ1-2; D gene uncertain. Germline assignment: CDR1 SEHNR and CDR2 FQNEAQ (reference sequence). The V and J ends lost 1 base and 1 base respectively, with 4 bases between them. The CDR3 is 13 residues long. In nucleotides, the CDR3 is TGTGCCAGCAGCTTAGACAGTAACTATGGCTACACCTTC. Translation: CASSLDSNYGYTF. Full variable domain (missing parts from reference TRBV7-9 and TRBJ1-2): DTGVSQNPRHKITKRGQNVTFRCDPISEHNRLYWYRQTLGQGPEFLTYFQNEAQLEKSRLLSDRFSAERPKGSFSTLEIQRTEQGDSAMYLCASSLDSNYGYTFGSGTRLTVV.

The V call is TRBV5-1, the J call TRBJ2-3; no firm D call. V was clipped by 4 bases and J by 1 base, with 7 bases between them. Germline CDR1 reads SGHRS; CDR2 reads YFSETQ. This CDR3 is 13 amino acids long. CDR3 sequence reads: CASSGQGTDTQYF. The CDR3 region has the DNA TGCGCCAGCAGCGGCCAAGGCACAGATACGCAGTATTTT.

As regards this clone: The same CDR3 is also encoded by other DNA sequences in this sample. The chain joins TRBV5-1 to TRBJ2-5, with 8 bases fitting TRBD1. The V segment lost 4 bases and the J segment 3 bases; nucleotides outside the gene matches: 5. The germline CDR1 and CDR2 sequences are SGHRS and YFSETQ. CDR3 length: 14 residues. DNA of the CDR3: TGCGCCAGCAGCCCAGGACAGGGCGAAGAGACCCAGTACTTC. It codes for CASSPGQGEETQYF.

The genes are TRBV2 and TRBJ2-1, with 10 bases aligning to TRBD2. Germline CDR1 SNHLY, CDR2 FYNNEI. Germline trimming cut 3 bases from V and 10 bases from J; bases unmatched to any gene: 9. This CDR3 is 15 amino acids long. CDR3 region: CASSDLGTSAEEQFF. The CDR3 DNA follows: TGTGCCAGCAGTGACCTCGGGACTAGCGCTGAGGAGCAGTTCTTC.

The chain couples TRBV7-3 to TRBJ2-7; tentatively, D is TRBD1 (6 bases). CDR3 length: 12 amino acids. Germline V lookup: CDR1 SGHTA, CDR2 FQGTGA. V lost 9 bases, J lost 2 bases, and 11 bases lay in between. Written as DNA, the CDR3 is TGTGCCAGGTGGACAGAGACCTACGAGCAGTACTTC. It encodes CARWTETYEQYF. The full variable domain, with the rest looked up from reference TRBV7-3 and TRBJ2-7, is GAGVSQTPSNKVTEKGKYVELRCDPISGHTALYWYRQSLGQGPEFLIYFQGTGAADDSGLPNDRFFAVRPEGSVSTLKIQRTERGDSAVYLCARWTETYEQYFGPGTRLTVT.

The V call is TRBV4-3, the J call TRBJ2-7; D not resolved. The CDR3 runs 13 residues. Germline CDR1 is LGHNA and CDR2 is YSLEER. Trimming removed 0 bases from V and 4 bases from J, with 7 bases in between. The CDR3 DNA is TGCGCCAGCAGCCAAGACGGCCGGTACGAGCAGTACTTC. Its translation is CASSQDGRYEQYF.

V is TRBV28 and J is TRBJ1-1; tentative D call: TRBD1 (5 bases). Germline CDR1 and CDR2: MDHEN and SYDVKM. CDR3 size: 11 residues. The CDR3 reads CAAPGPEKAFF. In DNA, the CDR3 is TGTGCAGCTCCGGGGCCCGAGAAAGCTTTCTTT.